Each of the 17 T cell receptor beta chains below was sequenced from the same sample in a study of cytomegalovirus exposure and HLA in healthy donors. Primers: 60 Vbeta forward and 13 Jbeta reverse. Profiled with immunoSEQ multiplex PCR; TCRdb holds only in-frame clones, not every one. Its listing shows about 160,000 clones. Material: PBMCs. These receptors were obtained from a man aged 25 to 40 in good health and CMV-seronegative.

Here the CDR3 reads CASSPVTEGLEQYF. The CDR3 bases are TGTGCCAGCAGCCCAGTGACGGAGGGCTTGGAGCAGTACTTC. The chain uses TRBV7-9 and TRBJ2-7, with D possibly TRBD2 on 6 matching bases. V lost 5 bases, J lost 7 bases, and 18 bases lay in between. The CDR3 extends over 14 amino acids. Looked up from germline, CDR1 is SEHNR and CDR2 is FQNEAQ (reference sequence).

The rearrangement joins TRBV11-2 to TRBJ2-6; 12 bases match TRBD1. CDR1 and CDR2 from the germline V gene are SGHAT and FQNNGV. V lost 6 bases, J lost 4 bases, and 7 bases stayed unmatched. This CDR3 has 17 amino acids. As DNA, the CDR3 is TGTGCCAGCAGGCCGGGACAGGGGGCCGCGGGGGCCAACGTCCTGACTTTC. Its protein is CASRPGQGAAGANVLTF. Looking up the rest from reference TRBV11-2 and TRBJ2-6 gives the full variable domain: EAGVAQSPRYKIIEKRQSVAFWCNPISGHATLYWYQQILGQGPKLLIQFQNNGVVDDSQLPKDRFSAERLKGVDSTLKIQPAKLEDSAVYLCASRPGQGAAGANVLTFGAGSRLTVL.

J is TRBJ2-1 and V is TRBV7-3, with a possible D match to TRBD1 (6 bases). Per germline, CDR1 SGHTA and CDR2 FQGTGA. Trimming took 5 bases from V and 4 from J, leaving 12 bases between them. CDR3 length: 14 residues. CDR3 residues: CASSPVRGYNEQFF. The CDR3 DNA reads as TGTGCCAGCAGCCCGGTTAGGGGGTACAATGAGCAGTTCTTC.

This chain connects TRBV28 to TRBJ1-5, with a weak D call TRBD1 (6 bases). The CDR3 spans 15 residues. Germline V lookup: CDR1 MDHEN, CDR2 SYDVKM. The germline V and J ends were trimmed by 5 bases and 6 bases, with 17 bases remaining between them. The DNA of the CDR3 is TGTGCCAGCAGTACCCCCGACAGGATGGCTCAGCCCCAGCATTTT. Its translation is CASSTPDRMAQPQHF.

The chain carries TRBV5-1 and TRBJ1-5, with 7 bases identical to TRBD1. Germline-derived CDR1 and CDR2 are SGHRS and YFSETQ. With 1 base clipped from V and 2 bases from J, the junction kept 3 bases outside the gene matches. The CDR3 length is 15 residues. The CDR3: CASSLTGVGNQPQHF. The CDR3, as DNA: TGCGCCAGCAGCTTGACAGGGGTAGGCAATCAGCCCCAGCATTTT.

The chain joins TRBV7-2 to TRBJ2-1; tentatively, D is TRBD2 (6 bases). V lost 1 base and J 3 bases, leaving 10 bases between the germline ends. In germline, CDR1 is SGHTA, CDR2 FQGNSA. This CDR3 is built from 15 residues. This CDR3 is CASSLDGSFYNEQFF. The CDR3 DNA reads TGTGCCAGCAGCTTAGACGGGAGCTTCTACAATGAGCAGTTCTTC.

V and J are TRBV7-8 and TRBJ2-1, with 14 nucleotides matching TRBD2. The germline gives CDR1 SGHVS, CDR2 FQNEAQ. The CDR3 spans 14 residues. The J segment lost 9 bases and the V segment lost 8 bases, leaving 6 bases of the junction unmatched. The CDR3 sequence is CASSTGTSGSEQFF. The CDR3 nucleotides read TGTGCCAGCTCGACCGGGACTAGCGGGAGTGAGCAGTTCTTC.

The rearrangement uses TRBV4-1 and TRBJ1-1, with a tentative D call TRBD1 (6 bases). Germline V gene lookup returns CDR1 MGHRA and CDR2 YSYEKL. Trimming cost V 1 base and J 5 bases, with 14 bases left between them. CDR3 length equals 15 residues. CDR3 bases: TGCGCCAGCAGCCAAGGGGTACAGGGTGGGACTGAAGCTTTCTTT. It codes for CASSQGVQGGTEAFF.

This chain links TRBV19 with TRBJ2-1, with 12 bases fitting TRBD2. Germline assignment: CDR1 LNHDA and CDR2 SQIVND (reference sequence). There are 14 residues in the CDR3. Germline trimming cut 6 bases from V and 9 bases from J; bases unmatched to any gene: 6. CDR3 nucleotides: TGTGCCAGTAGGCTAGCGGGAGGGCCAGGTGAGCAGTTCTTC. It translates to CASRLAGGPGEQFF.

The rearrangement links TRBV4-3 to TRBJ2-7, with TRBD2 matching over 12 bases. This CDR3 region has 16 residues. Germline assignment: CDR1 LGHNA and CDR2 YSLEER. V shed 3 bases and J 3 bases; nucleotides not matched to a gene: 6. In DNA, the CDR3 is TGCGCCAGCAGCCAGGGGACTAGCGGGCTAGTCTACGAGCAGTACTTC. It specifies CASSQGTSGLVYEQYF.

This CDR3 reads CASRKSDSDTQYF. The CDR3, as DNA: TGTGCCAGCAGGAAAAGCGACTCAGATACGCAGTATTTT. V usage is TRBV6-1 and J usage is TRBJ2-3; no reliable D call. Per the germline V gene, CDR1 is MNHNS and CDR2 is SASEGT. Trimming removed 6 bases at V and 4 bases at J, with 11 bases between. The CDR3 runs to 13 residues.

This sequence joins TRBV27 and TRBJ2-7; D perhaps matches TRBD1 (6 bases). Germline CDR1 reads MNHEY; CDR2 reads SMNVEV (reference sequence). The CDR3 sequence is 13 residues long. V was cut by 6 bases and J by 0 bases, with 9 bases left in between. CDR3 nucleotide sequence: TGTGCCAGCAGCGTAGGGGGCTCCTACGAGCAGTACTTC. Its translation is CASSVGGSYEQYF.

The V call is TRBV2, the J call TRBJ1-2, with no clear D. Trimming removed 8 bases from V and 3 bases from J, with 13 bases in between. Germline V gives CDR1 SNHLY, CDR2 FYNNEI. The CDR3 has 13 residues. CDR3 protein: CASDTGTDYGYTF. The CDR3 DNA follows: TGTGCCAGCGATACCGGTACTGACTATGGCTACACCTTC.

The genes are TRBV12-5 and TRBJ1-5; weak D call: TRBD1 (6 bases). The V end was cut by 0 bases, the J end by 6 bases, with 12 bases between. The CDR3 spans 15 residues. Germline lookup yields CDR1 LGHNT and CDR2 FRNRAP. This CDR3 reads CASGLVVGGPQPQHF. CDR3 DNA: TGTGCTAGTGGTTTGGTAGTCGGGGGGCCTCAGCCCCAGCATTTT.

The chain employs TRBV5-4 and TRBJ1-6, with D possibly TRBD1 on 6 matching bases. Trimming removed 0 bases from V and 9 bases from J, with 13 bases in between. There are 15 residues in the CDR3. Germline CDR1 is SGHNT and CDR2 is YYREEE (reference sequence). The CDR3 region has the DNA TGTGCCAGCAGCTTGGATGGCAGGGGAAGTTCACCCCTCCACTTT. Translated: CASSLDGRGSSPLHF.

The chain uses TRBV10-3 and TRBJ1-5; 11 nucleotides line up with TRBD1. The V and J ends lost 1 base and 7 bases, in that order; junction bases with no gene match: 3. This CDR3 comprises 15 residues. Germline CDR1 reads ENHRY; CDR2 reads SYGVKD. CDR3 protein: CAISEWGQGEQPQHF. The CDR3 DNA sequence: TGTGCCATCAGTGAGTGGGGACAGGGGGAGCAGCCCCAGCATTTT.

The genes are TRBV5-6 and TRBJ1-1; D uncertain. Germline V gene data show CDR1 as SGHDT and CDR2 as YYEEEE. The CDR3 is 15 residues long. Trimming pared 4 bases from V and 0 bases from J, leaving 13 bases between. The CDR3 nucleotides are TGTGCCAGCAGCCCCCTTCGCGGCCTGAACACTGAAGCTTTCTTT. Protein sequence: CASSPLRGLNTEAFF. The variable domain in full, with the rest retrieved from reference TRBV5-6 and TRBJ1-1, is DAGVTQSPTHLIKTRGQQVTLRCSPKSGHDTVSWYQQALGQGPQFIFQYYEEEERQRGNFPDRFSGHQFPNYSSELNVNALLLGDSALYLCASSPLRGLNTEAFFGQGTRLTVV.